The next 30 T cell receptor beta chains were all read from a single sample in a study of T cell repertoires in cytomegalovirus infection. One entry per CDR3 protein results from TCRdb running MiXCR on the reads. The profile shows fewer than 70,000 distinct CDR3 sequences, about 26% of them singletons. Their target antigens are unknown. This sample comprised CD8+ T cells from cultured PBMCs, obtained from culture after CMV antigen stimulation. These receptors originate from a human donor in good health (CMV status not recorded). Some clones in this sample may be carry-over from other donors' samples.

This clonotype was picked up many times. The genes are TRBV6-1 and TRBJ1-4, with D perhaps TRBD1 (6 bases). Germline V gene sequence: CDR1 MNHNS, CDR2 SASEGT. Trimming cost V 0 bases and J 4 bases, with 15 bases left between them. This CDR3 region has 17 residues. The CDR3 nucleotides are TGTGCCAGCAGTGAAGCGAGCGGACAGTTCCTTAATGAAAAACTGTTTTTT. This gives the protein CASSEASGQFLNEKLFF.

This clonotype was detected a few times. V gene TRBV6-6 combines with J gene TRBJ2-3; D not certain. Germline CDR1 MNHNY, CDR2 SVGAGI (reference sequence). Trimming removed 6 bases at V and 2 bases at J, with 18 bases between. This CDR3 is 16 amino acids long. CDR3 sequence: CASSPNPGRVTDTQYF. DNA for the CDR3: TGTGCCAGCAGCCCTAACCCGGGTAGGGTCACAGATACGCAGTATTTT.

The chain has TRBV5-4 and TRBJ2-1, with D tentatively TRBD1 or TRBD2 (6 bases each). V lost 1 base and J lost 8, with 16 bases in between. Germline CDR1 and CDR2: SGHNT and YYREEE (reference sequence). This CDR3 is built from 15 residues. This CDR3 reads CASSLWDLGQDEQFF. The DNA for the CDR3 is TGTGCCAGCAGCTTGTGGGACTTGGGACAAGATGAGCAGTTCTTC.

This clonotype was observed a handful of times. The chain couples TRBV11-2 to TRBJ2-1; maybe TRBD2 (6 bases). The V gene's germline CDR1 is SGHAT and CDR2 FQNNGV. The CDR3 has 15 residues. Trimming stripped 4 bases from V and 5 bases from J, with 15 bases between. Written as DNA, the CDR3 is TGTGCCAGCAGCTCCCCACCGTCGGGGGACAATGAGCAGTTCTTC. It is translated as CASSSPPSGDNEQFF.

The genes are TRBV9 and TRBJ2-3; a weak D match, TRBD2 (7 bases). There are 16 residues in the CDR3. V lost 6 bases to trimming and J lost 2 bases, with 19 bases between them. Germline V gene lookup returns CDR1 SGDLS and CDR2 YYNGEE. CDR3 protein: CASTAEGGGYTDTQYF. The CDR3 nucleotides are TGTGCCAGCACCGCTGAGGGGGGGGGGTACACAGATACGCAGTATTTT.

Only a few counts were recorded for this clonotype. The chain links TRBV11-2 to TRBJ2-1, with no clear D. Germline values: CDR1 SGHAT, CDR2 FQNNGV. The V gene lost 0 bases and the J gene lost 0 bases, with 6 bases spanning the gap. The CDR3 loop spans 15 amino acids. The CDR3 nucleotides are TGTGCCAGCAGCTTAGAGGGCAGCTCCTACAATGAGCAGTTCTTC. Amino acids: CASSLEGSSYNEQFF. Supplemented by reference TRBV11-2 and TRBJ2-1, the full variable domain reads EAGVAQSPRYKIIEKRQSVAFWCNPISGHATLYWYQQILGQGPKLLIQFQNNGVVDDSQLPKDRFSAERLKGVDSTLKIQPAKLEDSAVYLCASSLEGSSYNEQFFGPGTRLTVL.

The chain uses TRBV7-2 and TRBJ2-7; either TRBD1 or TRBD2 may fit D (5 bases each). CDR1 and CDR2 from the germline V gene are SGHTA and FQGNSA. V lost 5 bases and J 1 base, leaving 12 bases between the germline ends. The length of the CDR3 is 14 residues. This chain's CDR3 is CASSQEGLSYEQYF. CDR3 nucleotides: TGTGCCAGCAGCCAAGAGGGGCTATCCTACGAGCAGTACTTC.

This clonotype was detected many times. Germline and junction disagree at one end, which may indicate a read error. J is TRBJ2-1 and V is TRBV7-2, with D unclear. Germline V CDR1 and CDR2: SGHTA, FQGNSA. CDR3 size: 16 residues. This CDR3 reads CASTLDSGSSYNEQFF. As DNA, the CDR3 is TGTGCCAGCACCTTAGATTCCGGAAGCTCCTACAATGAGCAGTTCTTC.

This clonotype was found many times. The rearrangement links TRBV7-2 to TRBJ1-4; a weak D match, TRBD1 (5 bases). This CDR3 has 14 residues. Trimming pared 2 bases from V and 8 bases from J, leaving 12 bases between. Germline V gene sequence: CDR1 SGHTA, CDR2 FQGNSA. Written as DNA, the CDR3 is TGTGCCAGCAGCTTAAACAGGAGGGAGGAAAAACTGTTTTTT. Protein product: CASSLNRREEKLFF.

About this clonotype itself: The junction departs from germline at one end; a sequencing error may be responsible. The genes are TRBV28 and TRBJ2-5; 8 bases match TRBD2. Looked up from germline, CDR1 is MDHEN and CDR2 is SYDVKM. This CDR3 spans 13 amino acids. DNA for the CDR3: TGTGCCAGCAGTTTATCCGGCGGGGGGCCCCCCCACTTC. Translation gives CASSLSGGGPPHF.

The V call is TRBV6-1, the J call TRBJ1-1, with TRBD1 identical over 7 bases. V was pared by 6 bases and J by 7 bases, with 11 bases of the junction left unmatched. The CDR3 is made up of 14 amino acids. Germline CDR1 MNHNS, CDR2 SASEGT. The CDR3 DNA sequence: TGTGCCAGCAGCCGTACCAGGGGGTTTGTTGAAGCTTTCTTT. Its protein is CASSRTRGFVEAFF.

This clonotype was seen a handful of times. The V and J genes are TRBV27 and TRBJ2-1; D uncertain. The CDR3 is 14 residues long. Germline loops: CDR1 MNHEY, CDR2 SMNVEV (reference sequence). The V end lost 3 bases, the J end lost 3 bases, and 9 bases lay between the germline ends. The CDR3 coding sequence is TGTGCCAGCAGTTTGAGTGGTTACTACAATGAGCAGTTCTTC. It codes for CASSLSGYYNEQFF.

This clonotype was observed at least ten times. The genes are TRBV5-1 and TRBJ2-2; no clear D gene. Germline loops: CDR1 SGHRS, CDR2 YFSETQ. The CDR3 runs 19 residues. Deletions cut 2 bases from V and 7 bases from J, with 27 bases between. The CDR3 region is CASSFRRHAGPPQIGELFF. DNA for the CDR3: TGCGCCAGCAGCTTTCGGCGACACGCCGGGCCCCCTCAGATCGGGGAGCTGTTTTTT. Looking up the rest from reference TRBV5-1 and TRBJ2-2 gives the full variable domain: KAGVTQTPRYLIKTRGQQVTLSCSPISGHRSVSWYQQTPGQGLQFLFEYFSETQRNKGNFPGRFSGRQFSNSRSEMNVSTLELGDSALYLCASSFRRHAGPPQIGELFFGEGSRLTVL.

This chain uses TRBV6-5 with TRBJ2-5; D is perhaps TRBD1 (5 bases). V was shortened by 2 bases and J by 5 bases, with 12 bases between the two germline ends. The CDR3 is 14 residues long. Germline V gene data show CDR1 as MNHEY and CDR2 as SVGAGI. The CDR3 reads CASSYGASWETQYF. CDR3 DNA: TGTGCCAGCAGTTACGGGGCTAGTTGGGAGACCCAGTACTTC.

This clonotype was picked up one time. The conserved phenylalanine or tryptophan normally closing the CDR3 is absent here, so this likely arose from a read error. The V gene is TRBV28, the J gene TRBJ2-2; D is possibly TRBD1 or TRBD2 (6 bases each). V was cut by 3 bases and J by 7 bases, with 15 bases left in between. From germline, CDR1 is MDHEN and CDR2 SYDVKM. This CDR3 has 15 residues. The CDR3 sequence: CASSFSGAPDGELFS. The CDR3 coding sequence is TGTGCCAGCAGTTTCTCGGGGGCCCCGGACGGGGAGCTGTTTTCT.

The chain has TRBV6-5 and TRBJ1-1; TRBD1 is a possible D gene (5 bases). CDR3 length: 15 residues. V shed 8 bases and J shed 0 bases, with 16 bases lying between them. Germline assignment: CDR1 MNHEY and CDR2 SVGAGI. The CDR3 DNA is TGTGCCAGCCGCTTCGGGACGGGATTGAACACTGAAGCTTTCTTT. Translated, it gives CASRFGTGLNTEAFF.

This clonotype was recorded many times. The chain couples TRBV7-6 to TRBJ1-1; 9 nucleotides align to TRBD1. The junction had 8 bases not matched to a gene; V was cut back by 1 base and J by 5 bases. This CDR3 is built from 16 residues. The V gene's germline CDR1 is SGHVS and CDR2 FNYEAQ. CDR3 in DNA: TGTGCCAGCAGCTTAGGGGGACAGGGATTTAATACTGAAGCTTTCTTT. Amino acid sequence: CASSLGGQGFNTEAFF. Full variable domain (missing parts from reference TRBV7-6 and TRBJ1-1): GAGVSQSPRYKVTKRGQDVALRCDPISGHVSLYWYRQALGQGPEFLTYFNYEAQQDKSGLPNDRFSAERPEGSISTLTIQRTEQRDSAMYRCASSLGGQGFNTEAFFGQGTRLTVV.

The chain is built from TRBV4-2 and TRBJ1-2; D unclear. The CDR3 is made up of 13 amino acids. V was trimmed by 1 base and J by 4 bases, leaving 7 bases between them. Germline CDR1 reads LGHNA; CDR2 reads YNFKEQ. CDR3 DNA: TGTGCCAGCAGCCAAGCGTGGTCCTATGGCTACACCTTC. This codes for CASSQAWSYGYTF.

The sample holds a few counts of this clonotype. V gene TRBV20-1 combines with J gene TRBJ1-1, with D hard to call. The V end was cut by 0 bases, the J end by 5 bases, with 16 bases between. The CDR3 runs 15 residues. Germline CDR1 DFQATT, CDR2 SNEGSKA (reference sequence). CDR3 nucleotide sequence: TGCAGTGCTAGAGATATAGTCGGGGAGGGAACTGAAGCTTTCTTT. Its translation is CSARDIVGEGTEAFF.

This clonotype was observed a handful of times. This chain joins TRBV7-6 and TRBJ2-7; TRBD1 aligns across 7 bases. Germline CDR1 SGHVS, CDR2 FNYEAQ. V gave up 5 bases and J gave up 1 base; unmatched junction bases: 8. This CDR3 contains 15 residues. This chain's CDR3 is CASSLRQGTSYEQYF. Here the CDR3 DNA reads TGTGCCAGCAGCCTCAGACAGGGTACATCCTACGAGCAGTACTTC. The variable domain in full, completed from reference TRBV7-6 and TRBJ2-7, reads GAGVSQSPRYKVTKRGQDVALRCDPISGHVSLYWYRQALGQGPEFLTYFNYEAQQDKSGLPNDRFSAERPEGSISTLTIQRTEQRDSAMYRCASSLRQGTSYEQYFGPGTRLTVT.

The chain is built from TRBV5-5 and TRBJ2-7; D is unclear. CDR3 length: 11 residues. Germline V gene data show CDR1 as SGHKS and CDR2 as YYEKEE (reference sequence). V dropped 7 bases and J dropped 4 bases, with 9 bases sitting between them. The CDR3 nucleotides read TGTGCCAGCTCTATGGGGTACGAGCAGTACTTC. It is translated as CASSMGYEQYF.

The chain couples TRBV9 to TRBJ1-2; 9 bases map to TRBD1. The germline CDR1 and CDR2 sequences are SGDLS and YYNGEE. The CDR3 loop spans 15 amino acids. V was clipped by 5 bases and J by 4 bases; unmatched bases: 9. CDR3 DNA sequence: TGTGCCAGCAGAAGGACAGGGGAAGGTGGCTATGGCTACACCTTC. This gives the protein CASRRTGEGGYGYTF.

The J gene is TRBJ1-5, the V gene TRBV6-6; D gene uncertain. V dropped 3 bases and J dropped 6 bases, with 9 bases sitting between them. The CDR3 is 13 amino acids. From germline, CDR1 is MNHNY and CDR2 SVGAGI (reference sequence). Here the CDR3 DNA reads TGTGCCAGCAGTTATAAGGGTGGTCAGCCCCAGCATTTT. Its protein is CASSYKGGQPQHF.

Ten or more counts support this clonotype. The chain combines TRBV6-2 or TRBV6-3 with TRBJ1-2; 7 bases match TRBD1. The CDR3 sequence is 14 residues long. The germline CDR1 and CDR2 sequences are MNHEY and SVGEGT. The trim removed 4 bases at V and 8 bases at J, leaving 10 bases unmatched. The CDR3 nucleotides are TGTGCCAGCAGTTCGGACAGGACCGAAAAAGGCTACACCTTC. Translation gives CASSSDRTEKGYTF.

The chain has TRBV6-2 or TRBV6-3 and TRBJ1-1; tentative D call: TRBD1 (5 bases). Germline CDR1 and CDR2: MNHEY and SVGEGT. The CDR3 length is 16 residues. V was pared by 2 bases and J by 1 base, with 14 bases between. Written as DNA, the CDR3 is TGTGCCAGCAGTTACCCACGCCGGGGGGAGAACACTGAAGCTTTCTTT. Translated, it gives CASSYPRRGENTEAFF.

This clonotype appeared a few times. V is TRBV7-9 and J is TRBJ2-5; 12 bases agree with TRBD2. J gave up 1 base and V 5 bases, and 8 bases lay outside the gene matches. Germline values: CDR1 SEHNR, CDR2 FQNEAQ (reference sequence). The CDR3 extends over 17 amino acids. CDR3 in amino acids: CASSPQTSGSFQETQYF. CDR3 nucleotides: TGTGCCAGCAGCCCTCAGACTAGCGGGAGCTTCCAAGAGACCCAGTACTTC.

This clonotype was seen at least ten times. The chain has TRBV20-1 and TRBJ2-1; the D is unclear. Trimming took 0 bases from V and 2 from J, leaving 17 bases between them. There are 17 residues in the CDR3. Germline lookup yields CDR1 DFQATT and CDR2 SNEGSKA (reference sequence). The CDR3 sequence: CSARESGFDGPYNEQFF. CDR3 DNA sequence: TGCAGTGCTAGAGAAAGTGGGTTCGACGGCCCCTACAATGAGCAGTTCTTC.

This chain joins TRBV18 and TRBJ1-1; D unclear. The CDR3 sequence is 15 residues long. Germline CDR1 KGHSH, CDR2 LQKENI. Between the trimmed V and J ends, which lost 0 bases and 5 bases, there was a span of 13 bases. This chain's CDR3 is CASSPPTLADTEAFF. In DNA form, the CDR3 reads TGTGCCAGCTCACCACCGACACTGGCCGATACTGAAGCTTTCTTT.

Worth noting for this clonotype: At one end, the junction sequence differs from germline, possibly due to a read error. The genes are TRBV7-6 and TRBJ2-1; 9 bases line up with TRBD2. The CDR3 has 15 amino acids. Germline V gives CDR1 SGHVS, CDR2 FNYEAQ. The CDR3 region is CASSKTSGATNEQFF. CDR3 nucleotide sequence: TGTGCTAGCAGCAAGACTAGCGGAGCGACGAATGAGCAGTTCTTC.

This chain connects TRBV7-6 to TRBJ2-3; 16 bases fit TRBD2. The trim removed 3 bases at V and 1 base at J, leaving 4 bases unmatched. The CDR3 spans 18 residues. The germline V gene has CDR1 SGHVS and CDR2 FNYEAQ. CDR3 nucleotides: TGTGCCAGCAGCTTGGGACTAGCGGGGGGGCCGGGCACAGATACGCAGTATTTT. Translation gives CASSLGLAGGPGTDTQYF.